The 20 T cell receptor beta chains listed next were all sequenced from one sample in a study of shared clonotypes between healthy human individuals. Produced via immunoSEQ multiplex PCR; TCRdb's table is partial and in-frame only. The sample contains 470,000 or so clones, 65% to 85% of which appear only once. The sequencing sample was made of PBMCs. The source is a middle-aged woman in good health. Some clones in this sample may be carry-over from other donors' samples.

Concerning this clone itself: Given a far larger clone just one base away, this is likely a sequencing read error. The chain links TRBV11-2 to TRBJ2-7, with D hard to call. V gave up 0 bases and J gave up 0 bases, with 9 bases separating them. Germline assignment: CDR1 SGHAT and CDR2 FQNNGV. The length of the CDR3 is 15 residues. The CDR3 bases are TGTGCCAGCAGCTTAGATTCGTACAGCTCCTACGAGCAGTACTTC. The encoded protein is CASSLDSYSSYEQYF.

This clone has only one observation. A read error is the likely source, as a far larger clone sits one nucleotide away. The same CDR3 also results from other DNA sequences found in this sample. This chain connects TRBV2 to TRBJ1-5; D not certain. The CDR3 has 13 residues. Germline loops: CDR1 SNHLY, CDR2 FYNNEI. The CDR3 DNA reads as TGTGCCAGCAGTGGTGAGGTGAATCAGCCCCAGCACTTT. Residues: CASSGEVNQPQHF.

To note about this clone: Other DNA sequences from this sample encode an identical CDR3 as well. The chain carries TRBV5-4 and TRBJ1-1; weak D call: TRBD1 (5 bases). This CDR3 is 15 amino acids long. V was pared by 0 bases and J by 1 base, with 10 bases between. The germline V gene encodes CDR1 SGHNT and CDR2 YYREEE (reference sequence). In nucleotides, the CDR3 is TGTGCCAGCAGCTTGGGCGGCAGGGAGAACACTGAAGCTTTCTTT. Amino acids: CASSLGGRENTEAFF.

The chain has TRBV6-6 and TRBJ2-3; 10 positions agree with TRBD1. The CDR3 extends over 16 amino acids. In germline, CDR1 is MNHNY, CDR2 SVGAGI (reference sequence). Trimming cost V 0 bases and J 1 base; bases outside gene matches: 1. CDR3: CASSYSGTGGTDTQYF. The CDR3 DNA follows: TGTGCCAGCAGTTACTCGGGGACAGGGGGCACAGATACGCAGTATTTT.

Notes on this clone: This probably arose from a read error, given a far larger clone one base away. Other nucleotide sequences in the sample specify the same CDR3. The chain joins TRBV5-1 to TRBJ1-1, with D tentatively TRBD1 (5 bases). There are 17 residues in the CDR3. V was trimmed by 4 bases and J by 1 base, leaving 20 bases between them. Germline V gives CDR1 SGHRS, CDR2 YFSETQ. The CDR3 bases are TGCGCCAGCAGCCCCGGTACAGGAGGTCGGTCGAACACTGAAGCTTTCTTT. Translating it yields CASSPGTGGRSNTEAFF.

The chain recombines TRBV5-1 with TRBJ2-1; no clear D. The CDR3 contains 13 residues. Trimming removed 1 base from V and 8 bases from J, with 10 bases in between. Germline V gene data show CDR1 as SGHRS and CDR2 as YFSETQ. As DNA, the CDR3 is TGCGCCAGCAGCTTGCCCCGCCTGGATGAGCAGTTCTTC. Its protein is CASSLPRLDEQFF.

The CDR3 DNA reads TGTGCCAGCAGCCTCCTTCCCACAGATACGCAGTATTTT. Amino acid sequence: CASSLLPTDTQYF. The chain links TRBV4-2 to TRBJ2-3, with D uncertain. Trimming took 4 bases from V and 2 from J, leaving 7 bases between them. This CDR3 comprises 13 residues. In germline, CDR1 is LGHNA, CDR2 YNFKEQ.

There are a few counts of this clone. The chain has TRBV28 and TRBJ2-7, with D possibly called TRBD1 or TRBD2 (5 bases each). V lost 6 bases and J lost 5, with 17 bases in between. Germline V lookup: CDR1 MDHEN, CDR2 SYDVKM. The CDR3 extends over 14 amino acids. The CDR3 DNA reads as TGTGCCAGCAGCTCGTTCAAAGGGACCCACGAGCAGTACTTC. It yields the protein CASSSFKGTHEQYF.

Concerning this clone: It differs at one base from a far larger clone, so likely a read error. The chain has TRBV11-2 and TRBJ1-1; 10 bases are a match to TRBD1. V shed 4 bases, J shed 3 bases, and the junction held 8 bases outside the gene matches. The germline V gene has CDR1 SGHAT and CDR2 FQNNGV. There are 16 residues in the CDR3. CDR3 region: CASSWGTGVEDTEAFF. Here the CDR3 DNA reads TGTGCCAGCAGCTGGGGGACAGGGGTTGAGGACACTGAAGCTTTCTTT.

About this clone itself: A single base is all that separates this from a far larger clone, so a read error is likely. In the same sample, other DNA sequences code for this CDR3. The chain is built from TRBV4-1 and TRBJ2-4; tentatively, D is TRBD2 (6 bases). The CDR3 totals 14 residues. CDR1 and CDR2 (germline): MGHRA, YSYEKL. Here the CDR3 DNA reads TGCGCAAGCAGCCAAGCGGGAGCCAAAAACATTCAGTACTTC. Translated: CASSQAGAKNIQYF.

The J gene is TRBJ1-1, the V gene TRBV27; tentatively, D is TRBD1 (5 bases). The V gene's germline CDR1 is MNHEY and CDR2 SMNVEV (reference sequence). The V and J ends lost 6 bases and 5 bases respectively, with 19 bases between them. The CDR3 is 15 amino acids. DNA of the CDR3: TGTGCCAGCAGACCTCGGACACCTCCCGTAACTGAAGCTTTCTTT. This encodes CASRPRTPPVTEAFF.

Only a few counts were recorded for this clone. V is TRBV30 and J is TRBJ2-7, with 8 bases matching TRBD2. The CDR3 runs 12 residues. Germline-derived CDR1 and CDR2 are GTSNPN and SVGIG (reference sequence). With 0 bases clipped from V and 10 bases from J, the junction kept 5 bases outside the gene matches. CDR3: CAWSVRGGPQYF. CDR3 sequence (DNA): TGTGCCTGGAGTGTACGGGGGGGGCCCCAGTACTTC.

This clone was picked up many times. Other nucleotide sequences from this sample produce the same CDR3. The chain is built from TRBV27 and TRBJ1-4; perhaps TRBD1 as D (5 bases). Trimming removed 4 bases from V and 7 bases from J, with 7 bases in between. Germline CDR1 MNHEY, CDR2 SMNVEV (reference sequence). The CDR3 consists of 12 residues. CDR3 in amino acids: CASSSGGEKLFF. The CDR3 DNA reads as TGTGCCAGCAGTTCCGGGGGTGAAAAACTGTTTTTT.

This sequence joins TRBV27 and TRBJ2-7; D unclear. CDR1 and CDR2 from the germline V gene are MNHEY and SMNVEV (reference sequence). The CDR3 loop spans 13 amino acids. V lost 2 bases, J lost 3 bases, and 8 bases lay in between. The CDR3 sequence: CASSLIPVYEQYF. DNA of the CDR3: TGTGCCAGCAGTTTAATCCCCGTCTACGAGCAGTACTTC.

J is TRBJ2-3 and V is TRBV12-5; D remains ambiguous. The V end lost 0 bases, the J end lost 1 base, and 11 bases lay between the germline ends. This CDR3 contains 16 residues. CDR1 is LGHNT and CDR2 is FRNRAP in the germline V gene. This CDR3 reads CASGLVLAGGTDTQYF. The CDR3 region has the DNA TGTGCTAGTGGTTTGGTACTTGCTGGGGGCACAGATACGCAGTATTTT.

This clone occurred once. J is TRBJ2-5 and V is TRBV28, with D perhaps matching TRBD2 (6 bases). V lost 8 bases and J lost 3, with 13 bases in between. The CDR3 extends over 13 amino acids. From germline, CDR1 is MDHEN and CDR2 SYDVKM. This CDR3 reads CASSGGAKETQYF. The CDR3 nucleotides are TGTGCCAGCTCCGGCGGGGCTAAAGAGACCCAGTACTTC.

A note on this clone: This probably arose from a read error, given a far larger clone one base away. Other DNA sequences of this sample code for an identical CDR3. The chain is built from TRBV27 and TRBJ1-1, with TRBD1 matching 9 bases. V lost 6 bases to trimming and J lost 1 base; unmatched junction nucleotides: 9. CDR1 MNHEY and CDR2 SMNVEV come from the germline V gene (reference sequence). The CDR3 totals 16 residues. The CDR3 DNA reads TGTGCCAGCAGCTCCCCCTACAGGGGGCAGAACACTGAAGCTTTCTTT. Its protein is CASSSPYRGQNTEAFF.

The rearrangement joins TRBV28 to TRBJ1-2; 8 positions agree with TRBD1. The CDR3 runs to 16 residues. Germline-derived CDR1 and CDR2 are MDHEN and SYDVKM. V dropped 6 bases and J dropped 6; count of bases not matched to a gene: 15. The CDR3: CASRPRIGQGVHGYTF. The CDR3 DNA is TGTGCCAGCAGACCCCGGATAGGACAGGGCGTCCATGGCTACACCTTC.

This chain uses TRBV5-1 with TRBJ2-3, with a weak D call TRBD1 (6 bases). Deletions cut 0 bases from V and 7 bases from J, with 21 bases between. The CDR3 spans 17 residues. CDR1 is SGHRS and CDR2 is YFSETQ in the germline V gene. The CDR3 loop is CASSLVAQGRTAYTQYF. The CDR3 DNA follows: TGCGCCAGCAGCTTGGTAGCGCAGGGGCGTACCGCATATACGCAGTATTTT.

The chain employs TRBV11-2 and TRBJ2-6; 13 nucleotides line up with TRBD2. The CDR3 sequence is 18 residues long. V lost 1 base to trimming and J lost 3 bases; unmatched junction nucleotides: 3. The germline gives CDR1 SGHAT, CDR2 FQNNGV. CDR3 coding DNA: TGTGCCAGCAGCTTAGGCACTAGCGGGAGGGGTGGGGCCAACGTCCTGACTTTC. It specifies CASSLGTSGRGGANVLTF.